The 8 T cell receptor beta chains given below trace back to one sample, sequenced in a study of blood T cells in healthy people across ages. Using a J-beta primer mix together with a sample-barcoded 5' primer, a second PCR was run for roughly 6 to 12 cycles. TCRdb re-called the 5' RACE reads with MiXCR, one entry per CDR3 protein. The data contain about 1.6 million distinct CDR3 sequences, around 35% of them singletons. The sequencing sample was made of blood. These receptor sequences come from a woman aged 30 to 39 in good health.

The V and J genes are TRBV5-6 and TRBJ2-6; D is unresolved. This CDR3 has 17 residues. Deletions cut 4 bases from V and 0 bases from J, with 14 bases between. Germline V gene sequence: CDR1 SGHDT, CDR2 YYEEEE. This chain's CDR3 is CASSPNLLVSGANVLTF. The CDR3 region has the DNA TGTGCCAGCAGCCCGAATCTCCTGGTCTCTGGGGCCAACGTCCTGACTTTC.

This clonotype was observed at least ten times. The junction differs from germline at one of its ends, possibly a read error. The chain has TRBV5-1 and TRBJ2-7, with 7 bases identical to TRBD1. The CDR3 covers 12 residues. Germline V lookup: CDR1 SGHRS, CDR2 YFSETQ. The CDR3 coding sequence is TGTGCCAGCCGGGACAGTCCCTACGAGCAGTACTTC. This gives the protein CASRDSPYEQYF.

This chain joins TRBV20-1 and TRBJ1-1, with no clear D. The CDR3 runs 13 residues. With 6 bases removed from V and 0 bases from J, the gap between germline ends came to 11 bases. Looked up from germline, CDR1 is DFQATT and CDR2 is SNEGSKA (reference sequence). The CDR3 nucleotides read TGCAGTGCGAGTGGGTTAATGAACACTGAAGCTTTCTTT. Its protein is CSASGLMNTEAFF.

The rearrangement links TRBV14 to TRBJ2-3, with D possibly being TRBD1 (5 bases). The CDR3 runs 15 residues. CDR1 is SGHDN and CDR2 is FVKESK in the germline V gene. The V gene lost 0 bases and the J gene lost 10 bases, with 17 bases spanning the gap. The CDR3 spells CASSQEGESRLAQYF. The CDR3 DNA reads TGTGCCAGCAGCCAAGAAGGGGAATCCCGTCTGGCGCAGTATTTT.

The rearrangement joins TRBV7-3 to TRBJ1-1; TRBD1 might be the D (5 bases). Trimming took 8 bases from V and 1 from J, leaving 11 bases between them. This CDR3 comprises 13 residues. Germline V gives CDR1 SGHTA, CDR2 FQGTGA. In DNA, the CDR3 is TGTGCCAGCGCATATGACAGGAACACTGAAGCTTTCTTT. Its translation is CASAYDRNTEAFF. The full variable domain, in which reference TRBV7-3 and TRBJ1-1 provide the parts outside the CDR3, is GAGVSQTPSNKVTEKGKYVELRCDPISGHTALYWYRQSLGQGPEFLIYFQGTGAADDSGLPNDRFFAVRPEGSVSTLKIQRTERGDSAVYLCASAYDRNTEAFFGQGTRLTVV.

CDR3 sequence (DNA): TGTGCCAGCAGCCCTAACCTCTGGCGGGGGGGCCCGGATGAGCAGTTCTTC. It specifies CASSPNLWRGGPDEQFF. J is TRBJ2-1 and V is TRBV7-2; 9 nucleotides align to TRBD2. The trim removed 5 bases at V and 8 bases at J, leaving 16 bases unmatched. The CDR3 contains 17 residues. Per germline, CDR1 SGHTA and CDR2 FQGNSA.

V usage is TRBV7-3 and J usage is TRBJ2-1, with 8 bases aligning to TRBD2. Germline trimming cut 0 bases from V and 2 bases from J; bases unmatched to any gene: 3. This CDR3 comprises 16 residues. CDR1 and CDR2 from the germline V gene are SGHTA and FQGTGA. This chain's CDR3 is CASSLTGRGTYNEQFF. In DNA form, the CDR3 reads TGTGCCAGCAGCTTAACCGGGAGGGGGACCTACAATGAGCAGTTCTTC.

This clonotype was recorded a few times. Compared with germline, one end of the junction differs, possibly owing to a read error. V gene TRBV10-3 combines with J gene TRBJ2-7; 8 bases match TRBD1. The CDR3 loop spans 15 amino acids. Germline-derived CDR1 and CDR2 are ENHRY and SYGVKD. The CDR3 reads CAISPGQGVSYEQYF. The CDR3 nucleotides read TGCGCCATCAGTCCTGGACAGGGCGTATCCTACGAGCAGTACTTC.